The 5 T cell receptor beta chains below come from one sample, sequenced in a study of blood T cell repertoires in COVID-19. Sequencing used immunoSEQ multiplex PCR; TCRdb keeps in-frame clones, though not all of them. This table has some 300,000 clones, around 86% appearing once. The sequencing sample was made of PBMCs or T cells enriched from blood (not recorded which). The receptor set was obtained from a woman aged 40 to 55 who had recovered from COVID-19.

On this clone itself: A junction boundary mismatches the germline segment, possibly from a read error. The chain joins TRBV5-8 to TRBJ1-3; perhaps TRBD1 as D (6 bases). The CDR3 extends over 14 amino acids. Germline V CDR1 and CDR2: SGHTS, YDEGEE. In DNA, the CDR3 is TGTGCCAGCACCTTGACAGGAACTGGAAACACCATATATTTT. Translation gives CASTLTGTGNTIYF.

The CDR3 loop is CASSKYLGQGSNTEAFF. The CDR3 DNA reads TGTGCCAGTAGTAAGTACCTAGGACAGGGGTCGAACACTGAAGCTTTCTTT. This chain uses TRBV19 with TRBJ1-1; TRBD1 aligns across 9 bases. The germline gives CDR1 LNHDA, CDR2 SQIVND (reference sequence). Unmatched junction bases numbered 10, after V lost 4 bases and J lost 1 base. This CDR3 has 17 amino acids.

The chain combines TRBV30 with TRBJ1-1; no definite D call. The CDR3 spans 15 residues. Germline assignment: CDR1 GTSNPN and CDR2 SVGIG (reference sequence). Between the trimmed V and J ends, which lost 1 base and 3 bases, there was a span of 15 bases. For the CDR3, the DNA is TGTGCCTGGAGTGACGCGGGAAGGAGGGACACTGAAGCTTTCTTT. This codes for CAWSDAGRRDTEAFF.

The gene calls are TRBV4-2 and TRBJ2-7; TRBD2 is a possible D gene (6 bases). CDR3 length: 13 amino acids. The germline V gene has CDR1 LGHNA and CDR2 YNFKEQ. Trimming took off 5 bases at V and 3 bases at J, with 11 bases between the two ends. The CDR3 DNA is TGTGCCAGCAGCGGGGACTTTAACTACGAGCAGTACTTC. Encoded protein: CASSGDFNYEQYF.

CDR3 DNA: TGTGCCAGCAGCCAAGCTCTAGGCAGCATGGCGGGGACTGAAGCTTTCTTT. The encoded protein is CASSQALGSMAGTEAFF. V usage is TRBV3-1 (or the pseudogene TRBV3-2) and J usage is TRBJ1-1; D gene unclear. This CDR3 has 17 amino acids. Germline CDR1 reads LGHDT; CDR2 reads YNNKEL (reference sequence). The V and J ends lost 1 base and 5 bases respectively, with 20 bases between them.